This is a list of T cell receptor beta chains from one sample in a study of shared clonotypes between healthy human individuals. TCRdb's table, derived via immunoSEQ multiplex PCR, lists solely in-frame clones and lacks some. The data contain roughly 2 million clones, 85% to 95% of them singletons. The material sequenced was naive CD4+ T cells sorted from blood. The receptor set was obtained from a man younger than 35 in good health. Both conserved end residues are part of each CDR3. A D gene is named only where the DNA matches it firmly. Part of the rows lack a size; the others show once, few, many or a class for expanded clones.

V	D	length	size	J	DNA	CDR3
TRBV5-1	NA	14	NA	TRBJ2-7	TGCGCCAGCAGCTTCCGGGGGCTCGTGGACGAGCAGTACTTC	CASSFRGLVDEQYF
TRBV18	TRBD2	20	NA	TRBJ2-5	TGTGCCAGCTCACCCGTCTCGGTTGGACTAGCGGGGGGTTATGAAGAGACCCAGTACTTC	CASSPVSVGLAGGYEETQYF
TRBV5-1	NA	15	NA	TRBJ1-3	TGCGCCAGCAGCTTGGATACGGGTTCTGGAAACACCATATATTTT	CASSLDTGSGNTIYF
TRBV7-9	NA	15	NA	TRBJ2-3	TGTGCCAGCAGCCCGAGAAACAGTGGCGCAGATACGCAGTATTTT	CASSPRNSGADTQYF
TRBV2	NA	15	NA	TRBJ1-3	TGTGCCAGCAGTATTATGAAGGGAGTCGGAAACACCATATATTTT	CASSIMKGVGNTIYF
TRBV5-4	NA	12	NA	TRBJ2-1	TGTGCCAGCATGGGAGTTTCGGATGAGCAGTTCTTC	CASMGVSDEQFF
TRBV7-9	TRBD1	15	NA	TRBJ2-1	TGTGCCAGCAGCCCCGACAGGGCAGCCTACAATGAGCAGTTCTTC	CASSPDRAAYNEQFF
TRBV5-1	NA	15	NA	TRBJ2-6	TGCGCCAGCAGCCTAGGGGTCTCTGGGGCCAACGTCCTGACTTTC	CASSLGVSGANVLTF
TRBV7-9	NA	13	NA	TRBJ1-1	TGTGCCAGCAGGTCCACAGTTAACACTGAAGCTTTCTTT	CASRSTVNTEAFF
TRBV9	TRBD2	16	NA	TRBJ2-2	TGTGCCAGCAGCGTAGGAGCGGGGGTGAACACCGGGGAGCTGTTTTTT	CASSVGAGVNTGELFF
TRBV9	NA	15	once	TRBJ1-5	TGTGCCAGCAGCGTAGAGGGCCATAGCAATCAGCCCCAGCATTTT	CASSVEGHSNQPQHF